One sample yielded the 12 T cell receptor beta chains listed below, sequenced in a study of blood T cell repertoires in COVID-19 (dated by TCRdb to 2020 to 2021). The library was made by the immunoSEQ multiplex PCR assay. TCRdb obtained this table from immuneACCESS and retained in-frame rearrangements with V and J assigned. These tables miss some clones; where compared with another copy, unresolved V genes account for less than half of the shortfall, and the remainder is unexplained. The sample table lists under 400,000 clones, approximately 90% of them with a count of one. Together, the top ten hold 1.5% to 2% of the sample. The specimen sequenced was peripheral blood. The receptors originated from a woman between 25 and 40 years old with COVID-19, enrolled during active disease.

The table lists this clone with a few counts. V usage is TRBV2 and J usage is TRBJ2-7; 8 bases map to TRBD2. J was trimmed by 0 bases and V by 0 bases; bases with no gene match: 4. Germline V gene lookup returns CDR1 SNHLY and CDR2 FYNNEI. The length of the CDR3 is 16 residues. The CDR3 region has the DNA TGTGCCAGCAGTGAAGCTCGGGGGGGCCTCTCCTACGAGCAGTACTTC. It specifies CASSEARGGLSYEQYF.

The chain carries TRBV29-1 and TRBJ1-1, with 8 nucleotides matching TRBD1. The CDR3 has 13 amino acids. V trimming: 4 bases; J trimming: 6 bases; junction bases outside the gene matches: 7. Germline V gene data show CDR1 as SQVTM and CDR2 as ANQGSEA. CDR3 residues: CSVGRDRRPEAFF. CDR3 nucleotides: TGCAGCGTTGGTCGGGACAGGCGCCCTGAAGCTTTCTTT.

The chain recombines TRBV7-2 with TRBJ2-3, with D perhaps matching TRBD1 (6 bases). The V end lost 1 base, the J end lost 2 bases, and 7 bases lay between the germline ends. This CDR3 region has 14 residues. Germline CDR1 is SGHTA and CDR2 is FQGNSA. The CDR3 is CASSLGQATDTQYF. The CDR3 nucleotides read TGTGCCAGCAGCTTAGGACAGGCCACAGATACGCAGTATTTT.

V and J are TRBV5-1 and TRBJ1-1; TRBD1 matches at 10 bases. Germline loops: CDR1 SGHRS, CDR2 YFSETQ. Trimming at V came to 5 bases and at J to 4 bases, leaving 14 bases not matched to a gene. The CDR3 contains 17 residues. CDR3 nucleotide sequence: TGCGCCAGCAGGAGGACAGGGGGATTTTCGGTGAGCACTGAAGCTTTCTTT. This translates into CASRRTGGFSVSTEAFF.

This clone appeared many times. The chain recombines TRBV21-1 with TRBJ1-1; the table's D call, TRBD1, has no DNA check behind it. TRBV21-1 is a listed pseudogene. CDR3 size: 12 residues. CDR3: CASTGSSTEAFF. The CDR3 nucleotides read TGTGCCAGCACAGGGTCTTCCACTGAAGCTTTCTTT.

The chain links TRBV30 to TRBJ1-4; the match to TRBD1 covers 8 bases. V trimming: 1 base; J trimming: 3 bases; junction bases outside the gene matches: 10. This CDR3 region has 17 residues. Germline V gene data show CDR1 as GTSNPN and CDR2 as SVGIG (reference sequence). CDR3 sequence (DNA): TGTGCCTGGAGTGAAGGTTGGACAGGGAGGGCTAATGAAAAACTGTTTTTT. It yields the protein CAWSEGWTGRANEKLFF.

The chain has TRBV7-2 and TRBJ1-2; D remains unclear. The CDR3 contains 15 residues. Germline V gene data show CDR1 as SGHTA and CDR2 as FQGNSA. The ends were cut back, 1 base at V and 3 bases at J, with 12 bases in the middle. Written as DNA, the CDR3 is TGTGCCAGCAGCTTAGATCGGAGCTCCCACTATGGCTACACCTTC. It yields the protein CASSLDRSSHYGYTF.

The CDR3 DNA reads as TGTGCCAGCAGCTCAGGAGCGGGGATCTCCTACAATGAGCAGTTCTTC. Its translation is CASSSGAGISYNEQFF. This chain connects TRBV7-6 to TRBJ2-1, with TRBD2 matching over 7 bases. The germline gives CDR1 SGHVS, CDR2 FNYEAQ. There are 16 residues in the CDR3. After removal of 4 bases from V and 0 bases from J, the junction contained 6 bases not matched to a gene.

This sequence joins TRBV2 and TRBJ2-1; no clear D. This CDR3 has 16 residues. Trimming shortened V by 2 bases and J by 0 bases, and 11 bases separated the two germline ends. Germline V gives CDR1 SNHLY, CDR2 FYNNEI. The CDR3 bases are TGTGCCAGCAGTGAACGGGTGACTGGCTCCTACAATGAGCAGTTCTTC. It codes for CASSERVTGSYNEQFF.

This chain connects TRBV5-5 to TRBJ1-3; D remains unclear. The length of the CDR3 is 14 residues. Germline V gene data show CDR1 as SGHKS and CDR2 as YYEKEE (reference sequence). V dropped 2 bases and J dropped 3 bases, with 9 bases sitting between them. CDR3 nucleotides: TGTGCCAGCAGCTTAGAATTACTTGGAAACACCATATATTTT. It codes for CASSLELLGNTIYF. The variable domain in full, with the rest retrieved from reference TRBV5-5 and TRBJ1-3, is DAGVTQSPTHLIKTRGQQVTLRCSPISGHKSVSWYQQVLGQGPQFIFQYYEKEERGRGNFPDRFSARQFPNYSSELNVNALLLGDSALYLCASSLELLGNTIYFGEGSWLTVV.

J is TRBJ1-2 and V is TRBV4-2, with D possibly matching TRBD1 (6 bases). The V end lost 0 bases, the J end lost 5 bases, and 19 bases lay between the germline ends. CDR3 length: 17 residues. CDR1 is LGHNA, CDR2 YNFKEQ, per germline. CDR3 loop: CASSQDWGQSASYGYTF. DNA of the CDR3: TGTGCCAGCAGCCAAGATTGGGGGCAGTCCGCGAGTTATGGCTACACCTTC.

V gene TRBV6-1 combines with J gene TRBJ1-2, with a weak D call TRBD1 (6 bases). Germline loops: CDR1 MNHNS, CDR2 SASEGT. CDR3 length: 14 amino acids. The ends were cut back, 1 base at V and 7 bases at J, with 13 bases in the middle. DNA for the CDR3: TGTGCCAGCAGTGAAGACACAGGGCCGGGTGGCTACACCTTC. It specifies CASSEDTGPGGYTF.